This is a list of T cell receptor beta chains from one sample in a study of T cell responses to AZD1222 COVID-19 vaccine. Sequenced by immunoSEQ multiplex PCR; TCRdb stores in-frame clones only, minus some. Of tens of thousands of clones in the sample, 80% to 90% were seen once. This sample comprised peripheral blood, obtained 28 days after the second AZD1222 dose. The receptors were gathered from an adult who received the AZD1222 COVID-19 vaccine. CDR3s include the opening cysteine and the closing phenylalanine or tryptophan. A D gene is named only where the DNA matches it firmly. Expanded clones are given a class, and other clones once, few, many or no size at all.

D: NA; J: TRBJ2-2; V: TRBV19; size: once; CDR3: CASKVRQNTGELFF; DNA: TGTGCCAGTAAGGTGAGACAGAACACCGGGGAGCTGTTTTTT
D: NA; J: TRBJ1-3; V: TRBV4-1; size: NA; CDR3: CASSQDRTGTGNTIYF; DNA: TGCGCCAGCAGCCAAGATCGAACAGGAACTGGAAACACCATATATTTT
D: NA; J: TRBJ1-1; V: TRBV12-3/TRBV12-4; size: NA; CDR3: CASSKQGPPEAFF; DNA: TGTGCCAGCAGCAAACAGGGACCCCCTGAAGCTTTCTTT
D: NA; J: TRBJ2-1; V: TRBV7-9; size: NA; CDR3: CASSRAEDLQFF; DNA: TGTGCCAGCAGCCGAGCTGAGGACTTGCAGTTCTTC
D: NA; J: TRBJ2-1; V: TRBV6-2/TRBV6-3; size: NA; CDR3: CASSSLGDEQFF; DNA: TGTGCCAGCAGTTCACTGGGGGATGAGCAGTTCTTC
D: NA; J: TRBJ1-1; V: TRBV5-1; size: NA; CDR3: CASSLQVVNTEAFF; DNA: TGCGCCAGCAGCTTGCAGGTGGTGAACACTGAAGCTTTCTTT
D: TRBD2; J: TRBJ2-2; V: TRBV4-2; size: NA; CDR3: CASSPSGLAGGPGELFF; DNA: TGTGCCAGCAGCCCTTCCGGGTTAGCGGGAGGCCCCGGGGAGCTGTTTTTT
D: NA; J: TRBJ2-7; V: TRBV3-1/TRBV3-2; size: NA; CDR3: CASSQDRAYEQYF; DNA: TGTGCCAGCAGCCAAGACAGGGCCTACGAGCAGTACTTC
D: NA; J: TRBJ2-2; V: TRBV7-7; size: once; CDR3: CASSPSQGSTGELFF; DNA: TGTGCCAGCAGCCCGTCACAGGGAAGCACCGGGGAGCTGTTTTTT
D: TRBD1; J: TRBJ1-5; V: TRBV6-5; size: NA; CDR3: CASSSTGGYSNQPQHF; DNA: TGTGCCAGCAGTTCTACAGGGGGATATAGCAATCAGCCCCAGCATTTT
D: TRBD1; J: TRBJ1-1; V: TRBV6-5; size: NA; CDR3: CASTNRGQTEAFF; DNA: TGTGCCAGCACGAACAGGGGGCAAACTGAAGCTTTCTTT
D: TRBD2; J: TRBJ2-5; V: TRBV19; size: NA; CDR3: CASSMTSGIREETQYF; DNA: TGTGCCAGTAGTATGACTAGCGGGATAAGGGAAGAGACCCAGTACTTC